The rows below give T cell receptor beta chains drawn from one sample of a study of OX40 agonist ivuxolimab in advanced cancers. Assay used: immunoSEQ multiplex PCR; TCRdb lists only in-frame clones, some missing. The sample includes more than 40,000 clones, approximately 83% of them seen just once. The starting material was CD4+ or CD8+ T cells sorted from blood, obtained in a trial of the OX40 agonist ivuxolimab. All receptors derive from an adult with an advanced solid tumor such as melanoma, head and neck, liver or kidney cancer. The CDR3 runs from the conserved cysteine through the conserved F or W. Fields, in order: D gene, V gene, clone size, J gene, CDR3 DNA, CDR3 protein. A D gene is named only where the DNA matches it firmly. Rows give clone size only sometimes, using once, few, many, or a class for an expanded clone.

d_gene: -
v_gene: TRBV10-1
abundance: once
j_gene: TRBJ2-7
CDR3nt: TGCGCCAGCAGTGGAGGGACCGGACGATGGGGTGAGCAGTACTTC
CDR3aa: CASSGGTGRWGEQYF

d_gene: -
v_gene: TRBV6-4
abundance: -
j_gene: TRBJ1-5
CDR3nt: TGTGCCAGCAGTCTTCAGGGGAGCAATCAGCCCCAGCATTTT
CDR3aa: CASSLQGSNQPQHF

d_gene: -
v_gene: TRBV9
abundance: -
j_gene: TRBJ1-1
CDR3nt: TGTGCCAGCAGTGGCGACGGGGGAATGAACACTGAAGCTTTCTTT
CDR3aa: CASSGDGGMNTEAFF

d_gene: TRBD1
v_gene: TRBV30
abundance: -
j_gene: TRBJ1-5
CDR3nt: TGTGCCTGGAGTGACCAGGGGGCCAATCAGCCCCAGCATTTT
CDR3aa: CAWSDQGANQPQHF

d_gene: -
v_gene: TRBV4-2
abundance: -
j_gene: TRBJ2-6
CDR3nt: TGTGCCAGCAGCCAGGGCTCGACTGGGGCCAACGTCCTGACTTTC
CDR3aa: CASSQGSTGANVLTF

d_gene: TRBD2
v_gene: TRBV30
abundance: -
j_gene: TRBJ2-4
CDR3nt: TGTGCCTGGAGTGATGGGGGGGGTTCCAAAAACATTCAGTACTTC
CDR3aa: CAWSDGGGSKNIQYF

d_gene: -
v_gene: TRBV4-3
abundance: -
j_gene: TRBJ2-1
CDR3nt: TGCGCCAGCAGCCATGGACGGCGCTTTGTTGTCGGTGAGCAGTTCTTC
CDR3aa: CASSHGRRFVVGEQFF

d_gene: -
v_gene: TRBV5-6
abundance: -
j_gene: TRBJ1-4
CDR3nt: TGTGCCAGCAGCTTCGGCGGGGCCGGTGAAAAACTGTTTTTT
CDR3aa: CASSFGGAGEKLFF

d_gene: -
v_gene: TRBV5-4
abundance: -
j_gene: TRBJ1-4
CDR3nt: TGTGCCAGCAGCCCTACCAGGGGAAAACTGTTTTTT
CDR3aa: CASSPTRGKLFF

d_gene: -
v_gene: TRBV9
abundance: -
j_gene: TRBJ2-2
CDR3nt: TGTGCCAGCAGAAGAGATGATGGACTATACACCGGGGAGCTGTTTTTT
CDR3aa: CASRRDDGLYTGELFF

d_gene: -
v_gene: TRBV5-5
abundance: few
j_gene: TRBJ1-5
CDR3nt: TGTGCCAGCAGCTTCGATGTGGTAAATCAGCCCCAGCATTTT
CDR3aa: CASSFDVVNQPQHF

d_gene: -
v_gene: TRBV6-6
abundance: -
j_gene: TRBJ1-1
CDR3nt: TGTGCCAGCCGGGCCGCAATGAACACTGAAGCTTTCTTT
CDR3aa: CASRAAMNTEAFF

d_gene: -
v_gene: TRBV2
abundance: few
j_gene: TRBJ1-6
CDR3nt: TGTGCCAGCAGCGCCTCAGGTTCATTGGGGTCACCCCTCCACTTT
CDR3aa: CASSASGSLGSPLHF

d_gene: -
v_gene: TRBV12-5
abundance: -
j_gene: TRBJ2-3
CDR3nt: TGTGCTAGTGGTTTGATAACTGGGGTAGGCACAGATACGCAGTATTTT
CDR3aa: CASGLITGVGTDTQYF

d_gene: -
v_gene: TRBV5-6
abundance: once
j_gene: TRBJ1-2
CDR3nt: TGTGCCAGCAGCTTGGACTCTACAGGGTGGTATGGCTACACCTTC
CDR3aa: CASSLDSTGWYGYTF

d_gene: -
v_gene: TRBV18
abundance: -
j_gene: TRBJ2-2
CDR3nt: TGTGCCAGCTCACCACCTTCACAGCAAACCGGGGAGCTGTTTTTT
CDR3aa: CASSPPSQQTGELFF

d_gene: -
v_gene: TRBV2
abundance: -
j_gene: TRBJ2-4
CDR3nt: TGTGCCAGCAGCCCCTTCGCCCGGAGGACGCGGGACAAAAACATTCAGTACTTC
CDR3aa: CASSPFARRTRDKNIQYF

d_gene: -
v_gene: TRBV30
abundance: -
j_gene: TRBJ2-5
CDR3nt: TGTGCCCTGTCCCGAGAAGGGAGGGAGACCCAGTACTTC
CDR3aa: CALSREGRETQYF

d_gene: -
v_gene: TRBV21-1
abundance: -
j_gene: TRBJ2-2
CDR3nt: TGTGCCAGCAGCAAAGTTGCGGGGGGGCCGAACGGGGAGCTGTTTTTT
CDR3aa: CASSKVAGGPNGELFF

d_gene: TRBD1
v_gene: TRBV10-1
abundance: -
j_gene: TRBJ1-3
CDR3nt: TGCGCCAGCAGTGAGTCGGGGACAGGATTCTTCTCTGGAAACACCATATATTTT
CDR3aa: CASSESGTGFFSGNTIYF

d_gene: -
v_gene: TRBV18
abundance: few
j_gene: TRBJ2-1
CDR3nt: TGTGCCAGCTCACCCAGGGCAAATGAGCAGTTCTTC
CDR3aa: CASSPRANEQFF

d_gene: -
v_gene: TRBV6-1
abundance: -
j_gene: TRBJ2-7
CDR3nt: TGTGCCAGCAGTGCCCTCGGGACAAACGAGCAGTACTTC
CDR3aa: CASSALGTNEQYF

d_gene: -
v_gene: TRBV2
abundance: -
j_gene: TRBJ1-2
CDR3nt: TGTGCCAGCAGTGACGGACCCCCCCGGGGGGTGGGGACCTTC
CDR3aa: CASSDGPPRGVGTF

d_gene: TRBD2
v_gene: TRBV7-9
abundance: once
j_gene: TRBJ2-3
CDR3nt: TGTGCCAGCAGCGTCAGCGGGGTAAGCACAGATACGCAGTATTTT
CDR3aa: CASSVSGVSTDTQYF

d_gene: -
v_gene: TRBV6-1
abundance: few
j_gene: TRBJ1-5
CDR3nt: TGTGCCAGCAGGGGCGGGGACAGCAATCAGCCCCAGCATTTT
CDR3aa: CASRGGDSNQPQHF

d_gene: TRBD2
v_gene: TRBV5-1
abundance: few
j_gene: TRBJ2-3
CDR3nt: TGCGCCAGCAGCCGGCGGGAGGGGGGAGGTACGCAGTATTTT
CDR3aa: CASSRREGGGTQYF

d_gene: -
v_gene: TRBV28
abundance: -
j_gene: TRBJ2-3
CDR3nt: TGTGCCAGCACCCCCTTCAACCGGGCGGGCACAGATACGCAGTATTTT
CDR3aa: CASTPFNRAGTDTQYF

d_gene: TRBD1
v_gene: TRBV7-6
abundance: -
j_gene: TRBJ2-7
CDR3nt: TGTGCCAGCAGCAAGGACAGGGGAGTCTACGAGCAGTACTTC
CDR3aa: CASSKDRGVYEQYF

d_gene: TRBD1
v_gene: TRBV11-2
abundance: -
j_gene: TRBJ1-6
CDR3nt: TGTGCCAGCAATCCCGGGACCAGGGGGCGTAATTCACCCCTCCACTTT
CDR3aa: CASNPGTRGRNSPLHF

d_gene: TRBD2
v_gene: TRBV5-1
abundance: -
j_gene: TRBJ2-1
CDR3nt: TGCGCCAGCAGCTTGGAACGGGGGGACAATGAGCAGTTCTTC
CDR3aa: CASSLERGDNEQFF

d_gene: -
v_gene: TRBV29-1
abundance: -
j_gene: TRBJ1-2
CDR3nt: TGCAGCGTAGGGGGTTTGGGCGGCTACACCTTC
CDR3aa: CSVGGLGGYTF

d_gene: -
v_gene: TRBV7-9
abundance: -
j_gene: TRBJ1-3
CDR3nt: TGTGCCAGCAGCTTAGACGGGGAGGACACCATATATTTT
CDR3aa: CASSLDGEDTIYF

d_gene: -
v_gene: TRBV27
abundance: few
j_gene: TRBJ1-4
CDR3nt: TGTGCCAGCAGTTCCGTGATGAGTGAAAGAAAACTGTTTTTT
CDR3aa: CASSSVMSERKLFF

d_gene: TRBD1
v_gene: TRBV7-6
abundance: -
j_gene: TRBJ1-5
CDR3nt: TGTGCCAGCAGTTCAGGGGGCGAGGGTCAGCCCCAGCATTTT
CDR3aa: CASSSGGEGQPQHF

d_gene: -
v_gene: TRBV11-1
abundance: once
j_gene: TRBJ1-1
CDR3nt: TGTGCCAGCAGCTTAGGAGGGGCCACTGAAGCTTTCTTT
CDR3aa: CASSLGGATEAFF

d_gene: TRBD2
v_gene: TRBV30
abundance: -
j_gene: TRBJ2-1
CDR3nt: TGTGCCTGGAGGGCCCGCGGGGGGTGGGGGCTAGGGCAGTTCTTC
CDR3aa: CAWRARGGWGLGQFF

d_gene: TRBD1
v_gene: TRBV9
abundance: -
j_gene: TRBJ2-5
CDR3nt: TGTGCCAGCAGCGCTACAGGGGGAACCCAAGAGACCCAGTACTTC
CDR3aa: CASSATGGTQETQYF

d_gene: TRBD2
v_gene: TRBV7-9
abundance: -
j_gene: TRBJ2-1
CDR3nt: TGTGCCAGCAGCCCGGGACTAGCGGGGGCCAGCTCCTACAATGAGCAGTTCTTC
CDR3aa: CASSPGLAGASSYNEQFF

d_gene: -
v_gene: TRBV29-1
abundance: -
j_gene: TRBJ1-2
CDR3nt: TGCAGCGCCCTGGAGGGGGGCGGGTATGGCTACACCTTC
CDR3aa: CSALEGGGYGYTF

d_gene: TRBD1
v_gene: TRBV9
abundance: -
j_gene: TRBJ2-7
CDR3nt: TGTGCCAGCAGCGGAGGATACGGACAGGGCTTGTACGAGCAGTACTTC
CDR3aa: CASSGGYGQGLYEQYF

d_gene: -
v_gene: TRBV5-6
abundance: -
j_gene: TRBJ2-5
CDR3nt: TGTGCCAGCAGCTTGCCAGGACCAGATACCCAGTACTTC
CDR3aa: CASSLPGPDTQYF

d_gene: TRBD1
v_gene: TRBV5-4
abundance: -
j_gene: TRBJ2-7
CDR3nt: TGTGCCAGCAGCTTAGGGACAGGGTACGAGCAGTACTTC
CDR3aa: CASSLGTGYEQYF

d_gene: -
v_gene: TRBV7-9
abundance: -
j_gene: TRBJ1-4
CDR3nt: TGTGCCAGCAGCTTCGGGGGGCAGCGTAATGAAAAACTGTTTTTT
CDR3aa: CASSFGGQRNEKLFF

d_gene: -
v_gene: TRBV7-3
abundance: -
j_gene: TRBJ1-2
CDR3nt: TGTGCCAGCAGCTTAGATTCTGGGGTTGGCTACACCTTC
CDR3aa: CASSLDSGVGYTF

d_gene: TRBD1
v_gene: TRBV6-5
abundance: few
j_gene: TRBJ2-5
CDR3nt: TGTGCCAGCAGTTACGACAGGGGAAGGGAGGAGACCCAGTACTTC
CDR3aa: CASSYDRGREETQYF

d_gene: -
v_gene: TRBV6-6
abundance: -
j_gene: TRBJ1-5
CDR3nt: TGTGCCAGCAGTTACGGGCGTTCCAGCAATCAGCCCCAGCATTTT
CDR3aa: CASSYGRSSNQPQHF

d_gene: -
v_gene: TRBV19
abundance: -
j_gene: TRBJ2-6
CDR3nt: TGTGCCAGTAGTCAGCAGGGGGGCTCTGGGGCCAACGTCCTGACTTTC
CDR3aa: CASSQQGGSGANVLTF

d_gene: -
v_gene: TRBV5-4
abundance: -
j_gene: TRBJ1-5
CDR3nt: TGTGCCAGCAGCCTCACACCAGGGAGCAGCAATCAGCCCCAGCATTTT
CDR3aa: CASSLTPGSSNQPQHF

d_gene: -
v_gene: TRBV2
abundance: -
j_gene: TRBJ1-5
CDR3nt: TGTGCCAGCAGTGAACTAGGGGCGTATCAGCCCCAGCATTTT
CDR3aa: CASSELGAYQPQHF

d_gene: -
v_gene: TRBV10-3
abundance: -
j_gene: TRBJ2-1
CDR3nt: TGTGCCATCAGTGGTGACAATGAGCAGTTCTTC
CDR3aa: CAISGDNEQFF

d_gene: -
v_gene: TRBV25-1
abundance: medium-sized
j_gene: TRBJ1-3
CDR3nt: TGTGCCAGCATAGCGTCCAGCCTTGGAAACACCATATATTTT
CDR3aa: CASIASSLGNTIYF

d_gene: -
v_gene: TRBV2
abundance: -
j_gene: TRBJ1-1
CDR3nt: TGTGCCAGCAGACCAGACAGGTACACTGAAGCTTTCTTT
CDR3aa: CASRPDRYTEAFF

d_gene: TRBD1
v_gene: TRBV18
abundance: -
j_gene: TRBJ1-1
CDR3nt: TGTGCCAGCTCGCCGAGGACAGGGGTACGGGCCACTGAAGCTTTCTTT
CDR3aa: CASSPRTGVRATEAFF

d_gene: TRBD2
v_gene: TRBV9
abundance: -
j_gene: TRBJ2-5
CDR3nt: TGTGCCAGCAGCGTAGTCGGGGGGGCCGGAGAGACCCAGTACTTC
CDR3aa: CASSVVGGAGETQYF

d_gene: TRBD1
v_gene: TRBV19
abundance: -
j_gene: TRBJ1-1
CDR3nt: TGTGCCAGTAGCAGGGACAGGGTGAACACTGAAGCTTTCTTT
CDR3aa: CASSRDRVNTEAFF